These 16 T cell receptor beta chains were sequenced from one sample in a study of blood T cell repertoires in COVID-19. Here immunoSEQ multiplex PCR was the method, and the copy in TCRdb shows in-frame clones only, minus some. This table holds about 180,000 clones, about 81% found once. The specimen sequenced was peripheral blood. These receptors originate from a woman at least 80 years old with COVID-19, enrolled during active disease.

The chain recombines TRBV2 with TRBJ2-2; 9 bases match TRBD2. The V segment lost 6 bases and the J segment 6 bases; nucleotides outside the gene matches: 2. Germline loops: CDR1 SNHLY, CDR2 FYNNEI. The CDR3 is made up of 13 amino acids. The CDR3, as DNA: TGTGCCAGCAGAAGACTAGCGGCCGGGGAGCTGTTTTTT. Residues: CASRRLAAGELFF.

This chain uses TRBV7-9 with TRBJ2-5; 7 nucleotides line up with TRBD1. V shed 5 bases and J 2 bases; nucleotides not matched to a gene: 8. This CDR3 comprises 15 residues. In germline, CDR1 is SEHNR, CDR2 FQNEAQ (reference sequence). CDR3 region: CASSVINRGQETQYF. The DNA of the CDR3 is TGTGCCAGCAGCGTAATAAACAGGGGTCAAGAGACCCAGTACTTC.

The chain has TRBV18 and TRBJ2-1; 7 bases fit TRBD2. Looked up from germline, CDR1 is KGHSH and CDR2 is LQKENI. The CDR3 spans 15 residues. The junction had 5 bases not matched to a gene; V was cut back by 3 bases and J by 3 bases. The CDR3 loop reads CASSPPGGGYNEQFF. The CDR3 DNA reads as TGTGCCAGCTCACCCCCTGGGGGGGGCTACAATGAGCAGTTCTTC.

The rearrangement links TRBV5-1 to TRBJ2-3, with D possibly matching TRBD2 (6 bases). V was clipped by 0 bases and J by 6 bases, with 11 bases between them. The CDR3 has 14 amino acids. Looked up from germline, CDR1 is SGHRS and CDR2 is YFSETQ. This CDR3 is CASSLGEVRDTQYF. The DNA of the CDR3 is TGCGCCAGCAGCTTGGGGGAGGTACGGGATACGCAGTATTTT.

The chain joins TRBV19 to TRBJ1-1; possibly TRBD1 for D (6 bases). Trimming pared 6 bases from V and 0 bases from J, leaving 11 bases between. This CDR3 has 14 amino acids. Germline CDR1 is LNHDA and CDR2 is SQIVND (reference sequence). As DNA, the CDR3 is TGTGCCAGTAGCGAACAGGGAGTGAACACTGAAGCTTTCTTT. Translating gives CASSEQGVNTEAFF.

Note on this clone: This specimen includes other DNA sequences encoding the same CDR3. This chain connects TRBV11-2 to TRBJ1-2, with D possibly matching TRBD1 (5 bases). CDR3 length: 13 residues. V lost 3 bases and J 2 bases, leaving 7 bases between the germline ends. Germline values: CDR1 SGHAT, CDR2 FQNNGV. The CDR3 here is CASSFQGNYGYTF. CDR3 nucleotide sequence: TGTGCCAGCAGCTTTCAGGGAAACTATGGCTACACCTTC.

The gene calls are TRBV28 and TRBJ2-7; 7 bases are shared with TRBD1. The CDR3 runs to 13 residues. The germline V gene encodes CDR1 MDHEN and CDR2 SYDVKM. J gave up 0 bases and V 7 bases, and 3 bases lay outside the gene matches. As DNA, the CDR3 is TGTGCCAGCACAAGACAGGGCTCCTACGAGCAGTACTTC. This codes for CASTRQGSYEQYF. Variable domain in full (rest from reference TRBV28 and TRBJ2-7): DVKVTQSSRYLVKRTGEKVFLECVQDMDHENMFWYRQDPGLGLRLIYFSYDVKMKEKGDIPEGYSVSREKKERFSLILESASTNQTSMYLCASTRQGSYEQYFGPGTRLTVT.

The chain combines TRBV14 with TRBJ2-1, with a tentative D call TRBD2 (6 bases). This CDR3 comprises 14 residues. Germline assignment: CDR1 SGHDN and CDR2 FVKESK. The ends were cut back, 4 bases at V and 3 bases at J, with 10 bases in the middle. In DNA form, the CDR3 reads TGTGCCAGCAGCCTCCGGGACTTCTACAATGAGCAGTTCTTC. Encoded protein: CASSLRDFYNEQFF.

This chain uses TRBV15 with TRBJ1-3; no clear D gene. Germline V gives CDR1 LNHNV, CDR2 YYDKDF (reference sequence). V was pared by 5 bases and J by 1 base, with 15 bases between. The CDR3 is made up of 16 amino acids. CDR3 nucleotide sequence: TGTGCCACCAGCCTGACCTTAGACACTTCTGGAAACACCATATATTTT. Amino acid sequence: CATSLTLDTSGNTIYF.

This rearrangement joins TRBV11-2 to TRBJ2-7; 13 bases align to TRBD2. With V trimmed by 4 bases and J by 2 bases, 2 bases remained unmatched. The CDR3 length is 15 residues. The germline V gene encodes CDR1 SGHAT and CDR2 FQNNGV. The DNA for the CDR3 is TGTGCCAGCAGCTGGGGACTAGCGGGGACCTACGAGCAGTACTTC. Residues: CASSWGLAGTYEQYF.

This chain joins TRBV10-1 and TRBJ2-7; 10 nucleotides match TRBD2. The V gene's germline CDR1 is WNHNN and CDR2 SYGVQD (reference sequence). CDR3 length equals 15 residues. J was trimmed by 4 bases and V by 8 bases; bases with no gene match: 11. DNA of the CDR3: TGCGCCAGCGAGGAGATAGCGGGAGGTAAGTACGAGCAGTACTTC. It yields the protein CASEEIAGGKYEQYF.

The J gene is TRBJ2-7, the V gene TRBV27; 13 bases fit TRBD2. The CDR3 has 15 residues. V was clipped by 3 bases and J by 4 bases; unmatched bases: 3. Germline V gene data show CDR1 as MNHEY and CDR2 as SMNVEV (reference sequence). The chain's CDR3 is CASSFGTSGVYEQYF. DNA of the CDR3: TGTGCCAGCAGTTTCGGGACTAGCGGGGTATACGAGCAGTACTTC.

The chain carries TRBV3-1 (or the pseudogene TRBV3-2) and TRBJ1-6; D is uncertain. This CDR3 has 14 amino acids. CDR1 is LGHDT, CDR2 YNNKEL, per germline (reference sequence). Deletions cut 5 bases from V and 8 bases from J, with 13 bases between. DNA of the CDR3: TGTGCCAGCAGCGACACCTTTATTGATTCACCCCTCCACTTT. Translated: CASSDTFIDSPLHF.

The CDR3 DNA follows: TGTGCCAGCAGCTCAGTGGGGGGAACTAATGAAAAACTGTTTTTT. This translates into CASSSVGGTNEKLFF. The gene calls are TRBV7-9 and TRBJ1-4, with D possibly being TRBD1 (5 bases). The CDR3 totals 15 residues. V dropped 4 bases and J dropped 1 base, with 10 bases sitting between them. CDR1 is SEHNR and CDR2 is FQNEAQ in the germline V gene (reference sequence).

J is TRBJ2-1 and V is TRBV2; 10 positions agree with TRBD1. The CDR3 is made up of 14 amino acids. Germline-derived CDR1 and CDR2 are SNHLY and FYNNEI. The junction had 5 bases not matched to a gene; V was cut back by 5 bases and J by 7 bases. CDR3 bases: TGTGCCAGCAGTCTCGGACAGGGGGGGAATGAGCAGTTCTTC. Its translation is CASSLGQGGNEQFF.

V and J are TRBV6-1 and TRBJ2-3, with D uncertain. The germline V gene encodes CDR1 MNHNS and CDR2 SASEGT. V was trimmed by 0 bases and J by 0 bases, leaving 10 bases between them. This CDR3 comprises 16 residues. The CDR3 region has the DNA TGTGCCAGCAGTGAAGCATTCTCCACTAGCACAGATACGCAGTATTTT. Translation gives CASSEAFSTSTDTQYF.